This is a list of T cell receptor beta chains from one sample in a study of control samples from healthy donors and cancer patients. The assay was immunoSEQ multiplex PCR, and TCRdb's table has in-frame clones only and misses some. Of around 110,000 clones listed, 80% to 90% are singletons. The sequenced material came from PBMCs. These receptors came from a woman between 45 and 60 years old with colorectal cancer. Both conserved end residues are trimmed from each CDR3. Fields, in order: clone size, CDR3 length, V gene, CDR3 protein. Expanded clones are given a class, and other clones once, few, many or no size at all.

once	11	TRBV9	ASSVDMQYGYT
NA	12	TRBV28	ASRGRGRASEQY
NA	13	TRBV3-1/TRBV3-2	ASSLGGINNNEQF
NA	10	TRBV29-1	SVEGGLGTAF
NA	12	TRBV6-5	ASKGTAPFNEQF
once	11	TRBV29-1	SVGLALRNEQY
NA	11	TRBV18	ASSLDRENEQF
NA	17	TRBV27	ASSLRPDVYSTGDQPQH
NA	14	TRBV5-4	ATSTGAASYTDTQY
NA	15	TRBV19	ASSSASGQLNTDTQY
NA	12	TRBV10-3	AIEDRARLGEQF
NA	17	TRBV2	ASSEPGTSGEGLAETQY
NA	11	TRBV12-3/TRBV12-4	ASSPQSNYGYT
NA	10	TRBV28	ASSPGTYGYT
NA	14	TRBV11-3	ASSLGGPGGTDTQY
NA	15	TRBV7-2	ASSLYGGAAGANVLT
NA	13	TRBV18	ASSPLSGRNTEAF
NA	9	TRBV3-1/TRBV3-2	ASSRRGEQY
NA	11	TRBV5-6	ASSFTGYEKLF
NA	11	TRBV20-1	SASVLTGYEQY
NA	13	TRBV15	ATSRAVMGRGGYT
NA	14	TRBV9	ASSVDGQGRDYGYT
few	8	TRBV20-1	SATGQTST
few	15	TRBV5-4	ASSFIGVRTHQETQY
once	13	TRBV18	ASSRGTVSNQPQH
NA	13	TRBV9	ASSFGQGLGNTIY